This T cell receptor beta chain was obtained from a study of blood T cell repertoires in COVID-19 (dated by TCRdb to the early 2020s). Regarding the study in general: Samples covering the acute and convalescent phases of COVID-19 were provided by collaborators in the United States, Italy and Spain. The material from the prospective study consisted of cDNA or gDNA derived from T cells, B-cell-depleted T cells, or PBMCs. Deeply sampled blood TCRbeta repertoires from subjects exposed to, actively infected with, or recovered from COVID-19 were included in the dataset. The repertoires were released in a freely available public database intended as a resource for research on the immune response to SARS-CoV-2. The samples were drawn from two sources: the first 160 participants of the ongoing ImmuneRACE study, and fewer than 1,500 subjects contributed by 6 global collaborators. Nearly every sample came with metadata listing a de-identified subject ID, COVID-19 status, age in years and sex. Where HLA class I and class II types were available, the types were taken from metadata supplied by the sample provider, not from assay-based typing.

Overall study results and their limits: Clinical and demographic metadata were provided uncurated, with the amount varying by source and participant.

Worth noting for this clone: Its antigen is unknown. There are no base qualities to consult, and no much larger clone falls within one base.

TCRbeta CDR3 regions were amplified from genomic DNA using the immunoSEQ Assay, a bias-controlled multiplex PCR. The original methods were these. The number of nucleated cells in each sample was estimated by amplification of reference gene primers within the assay. Sequence reads were collapsed and filtered to measure the absolute abundance of every unique TCRbeta CDR3 rearrangement. For each sample, productive Simpson clonality was calculated as the square root of Simpson's diversity index across productive rearrangements. The table comes from immuneACCESS by way of TCRdb, which keeps in-frame sequences with V and J called. Part of the clones is missing from these tables; in studies checked, under half for an unresolved V gene and the rest for unknown reasons. The V and J calls and clone size come from that table; D and trimming were worked out from the DNA. A total of some 350,000 clones appear in this sample, 90% of them only once. The top ten hold about 6.8% of the sample.

The CDR3 starts with the cysteine, ends with the phenylalanine, and has 18 residues. The kept DNA is CDR3 alone, 54 bases in frame from the first base. Reading the germline V gene gives CDR1 MGHRA and CDR2 YSYEKL. V loses 3 bases at its end and J loses 0 bases; junction bases beyond the gene matches: 7. The collaborating institutions used their own protocols to collect whole blood in K2EDTA tubes. Collaborator samples were shipped for TCRbeta analysis as frozen whole blood, isolated PBMCs, or DNA extracted from either sample type. The sample taken for sequencing was peripheral blood. The sequence was obtained from a young man with active or convalescent COVID-19. The receptor chain draws on TRBV4-1 and TRBJ1-6, with 8 central nucleotides matching TRBD1. For the CDR3, the sequence is CASSHGTGMSSYNSPLHF. The sequenced DNA is TGCGCCAGCAGCCACGGGACAGGAATGAGCTCCTATAATTCACCCCTCCACTTT.